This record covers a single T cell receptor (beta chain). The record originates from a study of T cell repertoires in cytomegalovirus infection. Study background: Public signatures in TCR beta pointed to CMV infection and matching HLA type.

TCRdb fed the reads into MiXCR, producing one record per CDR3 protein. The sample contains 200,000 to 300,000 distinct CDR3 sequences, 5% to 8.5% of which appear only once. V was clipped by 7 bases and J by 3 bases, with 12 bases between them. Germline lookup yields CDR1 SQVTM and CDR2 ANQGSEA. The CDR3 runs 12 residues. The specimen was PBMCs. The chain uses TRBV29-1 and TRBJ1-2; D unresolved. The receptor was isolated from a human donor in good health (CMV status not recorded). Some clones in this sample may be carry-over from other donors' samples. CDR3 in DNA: TGCAGCGCTCGGGGTAGCGACTATGGCTACACCTTC. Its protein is CSARGSDYGYTF.